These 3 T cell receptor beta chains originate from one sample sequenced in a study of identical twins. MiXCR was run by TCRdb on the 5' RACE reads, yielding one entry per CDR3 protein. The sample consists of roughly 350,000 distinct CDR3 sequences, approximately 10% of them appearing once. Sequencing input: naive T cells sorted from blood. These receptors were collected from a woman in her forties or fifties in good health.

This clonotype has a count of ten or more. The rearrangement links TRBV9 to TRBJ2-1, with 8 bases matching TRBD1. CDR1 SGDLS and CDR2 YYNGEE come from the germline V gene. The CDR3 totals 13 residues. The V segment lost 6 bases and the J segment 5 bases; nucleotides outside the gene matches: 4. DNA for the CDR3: TGTGCCAGCACCTCGGGACAGGACAATGAGCAGTTCTTC. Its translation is CASTSGQDNEQFF.

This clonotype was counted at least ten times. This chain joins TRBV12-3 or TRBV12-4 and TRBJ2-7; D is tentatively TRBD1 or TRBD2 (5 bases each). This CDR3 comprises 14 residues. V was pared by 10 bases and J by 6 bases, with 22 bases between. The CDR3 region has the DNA TGTGCCACCACTCCCGGGACCGACCCAAGCGAGCAGTACTTC. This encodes CATTPGTDPSEQYF.

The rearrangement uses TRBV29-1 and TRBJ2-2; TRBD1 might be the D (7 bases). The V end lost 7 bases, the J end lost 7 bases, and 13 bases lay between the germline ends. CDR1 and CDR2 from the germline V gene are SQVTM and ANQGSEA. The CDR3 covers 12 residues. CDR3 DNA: TGCAGCGGCGGGACAGCTGGCGGGGAGCTGTTTTTT. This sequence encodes CSGGTAGGELFF.